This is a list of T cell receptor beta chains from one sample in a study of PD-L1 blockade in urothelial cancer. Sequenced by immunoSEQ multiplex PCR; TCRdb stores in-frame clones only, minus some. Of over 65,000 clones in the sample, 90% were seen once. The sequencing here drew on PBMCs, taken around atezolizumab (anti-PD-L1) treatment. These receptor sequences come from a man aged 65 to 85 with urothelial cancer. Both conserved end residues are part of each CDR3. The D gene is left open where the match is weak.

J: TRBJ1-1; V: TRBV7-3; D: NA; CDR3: CASSSAGADTEAFF; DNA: TGTGCCAGCAGCTCCGCGGGGGCTGACACTGAAGCTTTCTTT
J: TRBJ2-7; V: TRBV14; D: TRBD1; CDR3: CASSYRDRAGEQYF; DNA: TGTGCCAGCAGCTACCGGGACAGGGCCGGCGAGCAGTACTTC
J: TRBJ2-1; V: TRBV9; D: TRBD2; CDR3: CASSITSGIYNEQFF; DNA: TGTGCCAGCAGCATCACTAGCGGGATATACAATGAGCAGTTCTTC
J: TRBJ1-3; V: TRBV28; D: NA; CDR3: CASSPPENTIYF; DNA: TGTGCCAGCAGTCCCCCTGAGAACACCATATATTTT
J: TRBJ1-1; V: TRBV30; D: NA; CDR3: CAWSVRTSNTEAFF; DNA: TGTGCCTGGAGTGTACGTACCAGTAACACTGAAGCTTTCTTT
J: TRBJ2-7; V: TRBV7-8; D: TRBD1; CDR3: CASSLAGTARGEQYF; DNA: TGTGCCAGCAGCTTAGCCGGGACAGCCAGGGGAGAGCAGTACTTC
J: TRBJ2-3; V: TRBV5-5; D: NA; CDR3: CASSLYYTDTQYF; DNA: TGTGCCAGCAGCTTATACTACACAGATACGCAGTATTTT
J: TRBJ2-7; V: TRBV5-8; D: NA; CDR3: CASSLKQNQGYEQYF; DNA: TGTGCCAGCAGCTTGAAACAAAACCAGGGGTACGAGCAGTACTTC
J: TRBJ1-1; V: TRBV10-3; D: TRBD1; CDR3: CAISSNRGGTEAFF; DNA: TGTGCCATCAGCTCGAACAGGGGTGGAACTGAAGCTTTCTTT
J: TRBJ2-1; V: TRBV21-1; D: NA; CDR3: CASSRDRAYYNEQFF; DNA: TGTGCCAGCAGTAGAGACAGGGCCTACTACAATGAGCAGTTCTTC
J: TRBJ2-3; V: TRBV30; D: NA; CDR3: CAWSGTFFTDTQYF; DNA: TGTGCCTGGAGTGGTACATTTTTCACAGATACGCAGTATTTT
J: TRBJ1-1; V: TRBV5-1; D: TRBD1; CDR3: CASSLTTGGVTEAFF; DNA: TGCGCCAGCAGCTTAACTACAGGGGGAGTAACTGAAGCTTTCTTT
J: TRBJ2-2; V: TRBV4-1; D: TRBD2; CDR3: CASSQGGRVRELFF; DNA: TGCGCCAGCAGCCAAGGCGGGAGGGTCCGGGAGCTGTTTTTT
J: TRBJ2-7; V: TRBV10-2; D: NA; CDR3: CASSVSTYEQYF; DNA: TGCGCCAGCAGTGTTTCTACCTACGAGCAGTACTTC
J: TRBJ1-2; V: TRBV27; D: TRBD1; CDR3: CASRKGQNYGYTF; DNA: TGTGCCAGCAGAAAGGGACAGAACTATGGCTACACCTTC
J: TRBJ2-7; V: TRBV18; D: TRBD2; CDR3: CASSLASGRESEQYF; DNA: TGTGCCAGCTCACTAGCTAGCGGGAGGGAATCCGAGCAGTACTTC
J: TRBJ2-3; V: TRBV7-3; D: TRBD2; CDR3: CASSTGTSEADTQYF; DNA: TGTGCCAGCAGCACCGGGACTAGCGAGGCAGATACGCAGTATTTT